This T cell receptor (beta chain) comes out of a study of blood T cell repertoires in COVID-19. As for the study in general: Sources were T cells, B-cell-depleted T cells, or PBMCs; the material itself was cDNA or gDNA.

Germline V gives CDR1 DFQATT, CDR2 SNEGSKA (reference sequence). The CDR3 is 11 residues long. Trimming left V 5 bases short and J 4 bases short, with 8 bases between. The repertoire was sequenced with immunoSEQ multiplex PCR; TCRdb's copy has only in-frame clones and lacks some. Of under 200,000 clones detected, around 80% appear once; the ten largest clones hold roughly 7.3%. Living in under 30 US areas, the participants were between roughly 18 and 90 years of age. The study assigned cohorts using participant-reported clinical history. Recovered status in Cohort 3 required two negative PCRs, clearance, or symptom resolution.

V is TRBV20-1 and J is TRBJ1-1; D might be TRBD1 (5 bases). The specimen was PBMCs or T cells enriched from blood (not recorded which). This receptor was identified in a woman aged 50 to 60 who had recovered from COVID-19. The CDR3 loop reads CSAAGLTEAFF. The CDR3 DNA reads as TGCAGTGCTGCAGGGCTCACTGAAGCTTTCTTT.